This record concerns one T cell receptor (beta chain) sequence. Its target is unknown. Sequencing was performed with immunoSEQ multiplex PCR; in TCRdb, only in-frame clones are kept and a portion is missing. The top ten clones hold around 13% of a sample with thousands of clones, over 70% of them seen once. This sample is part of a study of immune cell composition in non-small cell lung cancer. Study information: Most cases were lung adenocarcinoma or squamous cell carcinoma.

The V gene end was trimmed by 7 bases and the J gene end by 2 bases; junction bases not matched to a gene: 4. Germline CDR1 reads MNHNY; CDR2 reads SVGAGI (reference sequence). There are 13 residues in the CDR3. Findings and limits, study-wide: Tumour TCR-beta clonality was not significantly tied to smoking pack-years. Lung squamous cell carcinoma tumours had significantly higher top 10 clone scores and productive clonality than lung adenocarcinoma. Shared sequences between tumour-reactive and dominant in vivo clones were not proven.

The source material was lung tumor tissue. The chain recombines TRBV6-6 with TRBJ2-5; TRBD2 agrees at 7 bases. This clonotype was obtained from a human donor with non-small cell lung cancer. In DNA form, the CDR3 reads TGTGCCAGCACTCCCGGGGGGCAAGAGACCCAGTACTTC. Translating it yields CASTPGGQETQYF.